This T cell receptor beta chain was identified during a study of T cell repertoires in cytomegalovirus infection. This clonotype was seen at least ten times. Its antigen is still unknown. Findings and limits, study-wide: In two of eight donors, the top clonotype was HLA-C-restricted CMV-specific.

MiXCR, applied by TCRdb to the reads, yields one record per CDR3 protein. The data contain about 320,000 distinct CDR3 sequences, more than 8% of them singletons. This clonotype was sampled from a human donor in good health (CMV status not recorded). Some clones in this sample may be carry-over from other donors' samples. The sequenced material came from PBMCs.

The CDR3 nucleotides are TGTGCCAGTAGTCCAGGGACAGGGGCTAACAATGAGCAGTTCTTC. Its protein product is CASSPGTGANNEQFF. This chain connects TRBV19 to TRBJ2-1; the match to TRBD1 covers 10 bases. V gave up 5 bases and J gave up 5 bases; unmatched junction bases: 6. The CDR3 consists of 15 residues. Germline CDR1 reads LNHDA; CDR2 reads SQIVND (reference sequence).